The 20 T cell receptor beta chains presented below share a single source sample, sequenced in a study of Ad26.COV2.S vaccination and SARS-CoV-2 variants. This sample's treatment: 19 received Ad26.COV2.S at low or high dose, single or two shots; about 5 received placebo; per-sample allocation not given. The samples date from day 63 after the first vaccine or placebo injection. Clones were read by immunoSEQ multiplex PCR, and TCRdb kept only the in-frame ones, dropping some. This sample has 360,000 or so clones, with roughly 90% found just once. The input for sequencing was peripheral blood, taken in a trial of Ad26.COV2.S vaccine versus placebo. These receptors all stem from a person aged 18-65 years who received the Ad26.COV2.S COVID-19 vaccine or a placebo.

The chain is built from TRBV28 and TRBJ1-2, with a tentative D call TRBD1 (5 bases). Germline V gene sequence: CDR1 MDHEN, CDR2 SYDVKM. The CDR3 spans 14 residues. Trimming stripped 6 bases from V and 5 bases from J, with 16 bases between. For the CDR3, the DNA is TGTGCCAGCAGGAACGGGGGAGAGGGGTATGGCTACACCTTC. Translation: CASRNGGEGYGYTF.

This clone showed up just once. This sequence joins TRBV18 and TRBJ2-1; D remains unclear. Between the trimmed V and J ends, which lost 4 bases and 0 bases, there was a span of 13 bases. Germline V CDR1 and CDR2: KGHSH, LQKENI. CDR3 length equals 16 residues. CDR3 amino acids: CASSLYASSSYNEQFF. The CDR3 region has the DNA TGTGCCAGCTCACTCTACGCGTCTAGCTCCTACAATGAGCAGTTCTTC.

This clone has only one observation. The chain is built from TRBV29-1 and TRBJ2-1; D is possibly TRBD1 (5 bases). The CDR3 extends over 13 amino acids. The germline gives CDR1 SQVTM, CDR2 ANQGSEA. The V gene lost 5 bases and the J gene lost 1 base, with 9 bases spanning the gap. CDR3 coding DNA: TGCAGCGTTCGAAGGGGATCCTACAATGAGCAGTTCTTC. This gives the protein CSVRRGSYNEQFF.

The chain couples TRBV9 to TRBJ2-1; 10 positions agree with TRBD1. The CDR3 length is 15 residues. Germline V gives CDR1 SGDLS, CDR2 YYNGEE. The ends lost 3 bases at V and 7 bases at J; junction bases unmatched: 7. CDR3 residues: CASSARQGAGNEQFF. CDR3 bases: TGTGCCAGCAGCGCTCGACAGGGGGCAGGGAATGAGCAGTTCTTC.

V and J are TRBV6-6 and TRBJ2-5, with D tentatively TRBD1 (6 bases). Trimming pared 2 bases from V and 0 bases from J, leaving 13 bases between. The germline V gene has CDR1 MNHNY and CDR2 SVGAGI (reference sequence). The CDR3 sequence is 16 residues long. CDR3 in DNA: TGTGCCAGCAGTTACGGACCCACAGGGCACCAAGAGACCCAGTACTTC. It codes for CASSYGPTGHQETQYF.

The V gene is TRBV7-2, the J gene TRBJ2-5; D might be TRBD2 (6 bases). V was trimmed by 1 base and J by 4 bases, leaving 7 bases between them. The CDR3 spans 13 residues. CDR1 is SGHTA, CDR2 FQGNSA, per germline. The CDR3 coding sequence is TGTGCCAGCAGCTTAGTGGGGGGAGAGACCCAGTACTTC. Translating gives CASSLVGGETQYF.

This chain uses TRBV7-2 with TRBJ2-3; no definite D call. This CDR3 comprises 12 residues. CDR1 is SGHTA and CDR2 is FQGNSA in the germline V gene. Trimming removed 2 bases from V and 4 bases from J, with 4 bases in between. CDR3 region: CASSLQADTQYF. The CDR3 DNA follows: TGTGCCAGCAGCTTACAGGCAGATACGCAGTATTTT.

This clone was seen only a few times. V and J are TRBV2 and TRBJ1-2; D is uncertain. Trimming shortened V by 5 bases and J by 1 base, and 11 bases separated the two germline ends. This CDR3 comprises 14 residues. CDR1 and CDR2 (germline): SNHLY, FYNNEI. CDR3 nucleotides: TGTGCCAGCAGTCCCCGAGCGATTAACTATGGCTACACCTTC. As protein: CASSPRAINYGYTF.

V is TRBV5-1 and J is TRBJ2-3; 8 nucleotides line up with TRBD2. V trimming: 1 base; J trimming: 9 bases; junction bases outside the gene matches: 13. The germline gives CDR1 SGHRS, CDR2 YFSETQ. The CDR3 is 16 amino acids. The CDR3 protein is CASSLTTGGPVETQYF. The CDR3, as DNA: TGCGCCAGCAGCTTGACAACGGGAGGGCCGGTTGAGACGCAGTATTTT.

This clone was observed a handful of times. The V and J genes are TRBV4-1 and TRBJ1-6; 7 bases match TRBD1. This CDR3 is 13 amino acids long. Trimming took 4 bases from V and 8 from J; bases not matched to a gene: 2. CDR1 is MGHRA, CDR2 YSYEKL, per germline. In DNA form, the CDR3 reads TGCGCCAGCAGCCCCACAGGGGATTCACCCCTCCACTTT. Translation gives CASSPTGDSPLHF.

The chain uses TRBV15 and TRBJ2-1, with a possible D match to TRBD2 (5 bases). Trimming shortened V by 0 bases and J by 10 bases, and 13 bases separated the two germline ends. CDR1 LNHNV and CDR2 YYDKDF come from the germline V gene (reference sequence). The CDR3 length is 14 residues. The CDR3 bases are TGTGCCACCAGCAGAGAATCGGGGTCCGCGGAGCAGTTCTTC. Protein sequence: CATSRESGSAEQFF. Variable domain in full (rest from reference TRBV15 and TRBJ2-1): DAMVIQNPRYQVTQFGKPVTLSCSQTLNHNVMYWYQQKSSQAPKLLFHYYDKDFNNEADTPDNFQSRRPNTSFCFLDIRSPGLGDTAMYLCATSRESGSAEQFFGPGTRLTVL.

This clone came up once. CDR3 DNA: TGTGCCAGCAGTTTGACCGGTACCTACGAGCAGTACTTC. Protein sequence: CASSLTGTYEQYF. The chain is built from TRBV12-3 or TRBV12-4 and TRBJ2-7; D is unclear. V was clipped by 3 bases and J by 2 bases, with 8 bases between them. The CDR3 totals 13 residues.

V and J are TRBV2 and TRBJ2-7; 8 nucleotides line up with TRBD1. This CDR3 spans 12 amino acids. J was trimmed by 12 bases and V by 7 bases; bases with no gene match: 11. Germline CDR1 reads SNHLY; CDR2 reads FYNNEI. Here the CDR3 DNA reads TGTGCCAGCACCCCCACCGACAGGGGATCGTACTTC. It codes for CASTPTDRGSYF.

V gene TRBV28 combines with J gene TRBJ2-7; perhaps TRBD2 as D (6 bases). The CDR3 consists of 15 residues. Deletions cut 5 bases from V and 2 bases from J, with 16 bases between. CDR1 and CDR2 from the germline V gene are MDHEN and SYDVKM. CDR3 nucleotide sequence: TGTGCCAGCAGTCCAGCCGGGACTCGGCCCTACGAGCAGTACTTC. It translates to CASSPAGTRPYEQYF.

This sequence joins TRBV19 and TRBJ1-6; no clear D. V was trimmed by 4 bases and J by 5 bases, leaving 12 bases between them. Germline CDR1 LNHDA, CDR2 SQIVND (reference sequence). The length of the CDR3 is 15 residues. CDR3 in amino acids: CASSTRTVNNSPLHF. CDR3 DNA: TGTGCCAGTAGTACCCGGACGGTGAATAATTCACCCCTCCACTTT.

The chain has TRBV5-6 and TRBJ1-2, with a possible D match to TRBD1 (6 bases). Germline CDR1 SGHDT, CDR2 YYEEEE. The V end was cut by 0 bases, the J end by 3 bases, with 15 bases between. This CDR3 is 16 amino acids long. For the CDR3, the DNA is TGTGCCAGCAGCTTGGACGGGGGGCGCATTTACTATGGCTACACCTTC. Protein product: CASSLDGGRIYYGYTF.

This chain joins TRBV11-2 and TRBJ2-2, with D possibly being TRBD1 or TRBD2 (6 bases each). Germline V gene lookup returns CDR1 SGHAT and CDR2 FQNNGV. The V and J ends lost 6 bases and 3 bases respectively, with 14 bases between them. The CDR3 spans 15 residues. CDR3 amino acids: CASSATGAYTGELFF. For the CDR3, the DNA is TGTGCCAGCAGTGCGACGGGGGCGTACACCGGGGAGCTGTTTTTT.

CDR3 protein: CAWSSGTRGEQYF. The CDR3 region has the DNA TGTGCCTGGAGTTCTGGGACTCGCGGGGAGCAGTACTTC. V is TRBV30 and J is TRBJ2-7, with D tentatively TRBD2 (6 bases). Germline CDR1 GTSNPN, CDR2 SVGIG (reference sequence). The CDR3 is 13 amino acids. Trimming left V 2 bases short and J 7 bases short, with 15 bases between.

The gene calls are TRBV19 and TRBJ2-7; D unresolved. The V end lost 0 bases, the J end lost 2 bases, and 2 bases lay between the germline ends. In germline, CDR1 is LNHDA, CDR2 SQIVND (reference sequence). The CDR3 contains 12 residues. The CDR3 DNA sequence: TGTGCCAGTAGTATAGAGCCCTACGAGCAGTACTTC. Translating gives CASSIEPYEQYF. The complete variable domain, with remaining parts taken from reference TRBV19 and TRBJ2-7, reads DGGITQSPKYLFRKEGQNVTLSCEQNLNHDAMYWYRQDPGQGLRLIYYSQIVNDFQKGDIAEGYSVSREKKESFPLTVTSAQKNPTAFYLCASSIEPYEQYFGPGTRLTVT.

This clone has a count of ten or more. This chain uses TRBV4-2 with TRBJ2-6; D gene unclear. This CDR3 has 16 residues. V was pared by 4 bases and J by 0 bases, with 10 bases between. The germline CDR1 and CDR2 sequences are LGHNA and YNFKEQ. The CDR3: CASSPNPLSGANVLTF. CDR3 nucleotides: TGTGCCAGCAGCCCCAACCCGCTCTCTGGGGCCAACGTCCTGACTTTC.